The entry that follows covers one T cell receptor beta chain sequence. Trimming took 6 bases from V and 7 from J, leaving 9 bases between them. The CDR3 contains 11 residues. Under the authors' procedure: Scientists estimated how many nucleated cells there were by amplifying reference gene primers. Data came from immunoSEQ multiplex PCR; TCRdb stores just in-frame clones and leaves some out. V and J calls plus clone size are reproduced from that table; the DNA served to infer D and trimming. The data hold 65,000 to 95,000 clones, with roughly 84% observed a single time. These data come from a study of blood T cell repertoires in COVID-19. Across the whole study: Samples taken during acute and convalescent COVID-19 were collected in the United States, Italy and Spain. Sources were T cells, B-cell-depleted T cells, or PBMCs; the material itself was cDNA or gDNA.

The chain uses TRBV12-3 or TRBV12-4 and TRBJ1-2, with no clear D. The origin of this receptor is a man between 70 and 80 years old with active or convalescent COVID-19. Source material: peripheral blood. The CDR3 loop is CASREGGGYTF. CDR3 coding DNA: TGTGCCAGCAGGGAGGGTGGTGGCTACACCTTC.